Below, 27 T cell receptor beta chains from the same sample are listed, as sequenced in a study of blood T cell repertoires in COVID-19. Assay used: immunoSEQ multiplex PCR; TCRdb lists only in-frame clones, some missing. The sample lists roughly 250,000 clones; more than 85% were seen once. The source material was PBMCs or T cells enriched from blood (not recorded which). These receptors all come from a woman aged 45 to 65 who had recovered from COVID-19.

This sequence joins TRBV27 and TRBJ2-7, with D hard to call. The germline CDR1 and CDR2 sequences are MNHEY and SMNVEV (reference sequence). Trimming removed 2 bases at V and 2 bases at J, with 7 bases between. CDR3 size: 13 residues. The CDR3: CASSLDNTYEQYF. The CDR3 coding sequence is TGTGCCAGCAGTTTAGACAACACCTACGAGCAGTACTTC.

The rearrangement joins TRBV19 to TRBJ2-5, with TRBD1 matching 7 bases. Unmatched junction bases numbered 9, after V lost 6 bases and J lost 5 bases. Germline V gene sequence: CDR1 LNHDA, CDR2 SQIVND (reference sequence). There are 14 residues in the CDR3. The DNA for the CDR3 is TGTGCCAGTAGCAAGACAGGGCTGGGGGAGACCCAGTACTTC. It codes for CASSKTGLGETQYF.

The chain combines TRBV5-1 with TRBJ2-7; 8 bases agree with TRBD1. This CDR3 has 15 residues. The junction had 7 bases not matched to a gene; V was cut back by 4 bases and J by 1 base. Per the germline V gene, CDR1 is SGHRS and CDR2 is YFSETQ. The CDR3 spells CASSTRQGSSYEQYF. CDR3 coding DNA: TGCGCCAGCAGCACCCGACAGGGGTCATCCTACGAGCAGTACTTC.

This clone was observed a single time. The rearrangement links TRBV30 to TRBJ2-5, with D uncertain. Trimming took 0 bases from V and 0 from J, leaving 14 bases between them. CDR3 length: 16 residues. In germline, CDR1 is GTSNPN, CDR2 SVGIG (reference sequence). This CDR3 reads CAWSVTRMGYQETQYF. CDR3 DNA sequence: TGTGCCTGGAGTGTCACCCGCATGGGCTACCAAGAGACCCAGTACTTC.

The chain combines TRBV19 with TRBJ1-5; D not resolved. CDR1 LNHDA and CDR2 SQIVND come from the germline V gene (reference sequence). This CDR3 region has 13 residues. V lost 0 bases to trimming and J lost 6 bases, with 6 bases between them. Here the CDR3 DNA reads TGTGCCAGTAGTATAGAACGGGTTCAGCCCCAGCATTTT. Amino acids: CASSIERVQPQHF.

The CDR3 nucleotides read TGTGCCAGTAGTCTCCGTTGGGAAGGGGCAAAACTGTTTTTT. Its protein is CASSLRWEGAKLFF. The V gene is TRBV19, the J gene TRBJ1-4; D may be TRBD1 (5 bases). There are 14 residues in the CDR3. Deletions cut 5 bases from V and 10 bases from J, with 17 bases between. Germline V gives CDR1 LNHDA, CDR2 SQIVND (reference sequence).

The rearrangement joins TRBV6-5 to TRBJ2-7; 7 nucleotides agree with TRBD1. This CDR3 contains 15 residues. J gave up 4 bases and V 6 bases, and 12 bases lay outside the gene matches. Germline assignment: CDR1 MNHEY and CDR2 SVGAGI. In DNA, the CDR3 is TGTGCCAGCAGACCACAGGGGCGCTTAGATTACGAGCAGTACTTC. Translated: CASRPQGRLDYEQYF.

The chain uses TRBV11-2 and TRBJ1-3; the match to TRBD1 covers 8 bases. The J segment lost 1 base and the V segment lost 5 bases, leaving 4 bases of the junction unmatched. The CDR3 loop spans 15 amino acids. Per germline, CDR1 SGHAT and CDR2 FQNNGV. CDR3 sequence reads: CASSGQGLSGNTIYF. CDR3 nucleotide sequence: TGTGCCAGCAGCGGACAGGGATTGTCTGGAAACACCATATATTTT.

This clone has only one observation. The chain links TRBV28 to TRBJ1-6; a weak D match, TRBD1 (6 bases). The CDR3 runs to 14 residues. CDR1 is MDHEN and CDR2 is SYDVKM in the germline V gene. In DNA, the CDR3 is TGTGCGATCAGGGGTTACTCCTATAATTCACCCCTCCACTTT. It encodes CAIRGYSYNSPLHF.

The chain uses TRBV5-5 and TRBJ2-3, with TRBD2 matching 10 bases. CDR1 is SGHKS and CDR2 is YYEKEE in the germline V gene (reference sequence). The trim removed 1 base at V and 0 bases at J, leaving 2 bases unmatched. CDR3 size: 16 residues. The CDR3 nucleotides read TGTGCCAGCAGCTTGCCGACTAGCGGGAGCACAGATACGCAGTATTTT. Protein: CASSLPTSGSTDTQYF.

This rearrangement joins TRBV11-3 to TRBJ2-7; 8 bases agree with TRBD2. The CDR3 has 15 amino acids. In germline, CDR1 is SGHNT, CDR2 YENEEA. J lost 5 bases, V lost 5 bases, and 11 bases had no gene match. In DNA form, the CDR3 reads TGTGCCAGCAGCCGGGGGGGTAGCGTCGTACACGAGCAGTACTTC. Protein sequence: CASSRGGSVVHEQYF. The full variable domain, completed using reference TRBV11-3 and TRBJ2-7, is EAGVVQSPRYKIIEKKQPVAFWCNPISGHNTLYWYLQNLGQGPELLIRYENEEAVDDSQLPKDRFSAERLKGVDSTLKIQPAELGDSAVYLCASSRGGSVVHEQYFGPGTRLTVT.

The J gene is TRBJ1-5, the V gene TRBV6-5, with unresolved D. V lost 2 bases and J lost 0, with 11 bases in between. CDR3 length equals 16 residues. The germline V gene has CDR1 MNHEY and CDR2 SVGAGI. In nucleotides, the CDR3 is TGTGCCAGCAGTTACAGAAGGGCGGGTAGCAATCAGCCCCAGCATTTT. Translating gives CASSYRRAGSNQPQHF.

This chain connects TRBV4-1 to TRBJ2-2; D is uncertain. This CDR3 has 12 residues. V was cut by 4 bases and J by 5 bases, with 5 bases left in between. Per the germline V gene, CDR1 is MGHRA and CDR2 is YSYEKL. The DNA of the CDR3 is TGCGCCAGCAGCCGGGCGACCGGGGAGCTGTTTTTT. This encodes CASSRATGELFF.

This clone was seen only once. V gene TRBV28 combines with J gene TRBJ1-6, with D hard to call. This CDR3 comprises 14 residues. V was shortened by 7 bases and J by 0 bases, with 7 bases between the two germline ends. Germline CDR1 reads MDHEN; CDR2 reads SYDVKM. Here the CDR3 reads CASKEGSYNSPLHF. In DNA, the CDR3 is TGTGCCAGCAAAGAGGGCTCCTATAATTCACCCCTCCACTTT.

The J gene is TRBJ2-1, the V gene TRBV7-3; 7 bases fit TRBD1. The CDR3 totals 15 residues. CDR1 is SGHTA and CDR2 is FQGTGA in the germline V gene. J was trimmed by 8 bases and V by 0 bases; bases with no gene match: 7. The DNA for the CDR3 is TGTGCCAGCAGCTTAACATCACAGGGGTCCCATGAGCAGTTCTTC. This translates into CASSLTSQGSHEQFF.

V is TRBV19 and J is TRBJ1-4; D not certain. Trimming stripped 5 bases from V and 4 bases from J, with 8 bases between. CDR1 LNHDA and CDR2 SQIVND come from the germline V gene (reference sequence). The CDR3 has 13 amino acids. This chain's CDR3 is CASSVRVNEKLFF. The CDR3, as DNA: TGTGCCAGTAGTGTCCGGGTTAATGAAAAACTGTTTTTT.

This sequence joins TRBV18 and TRBJ2-7, with 8 bases identical to TRBD1. There are 13 residues in the CDR3. Germline values: CDR1 KGHSH, CDR2 LQKENI. The trim removed 5 bases at V and 7 bases at J, leaving 7 bases unmatched. In DNA, the CDR3 is TGTGCCAGCTCATCGGACAGGGCTGGGGAGCAGTACTTC. Residues: CASSSDRAGEQYF.

Concerning this clone itself: Sequence at one end of the junction differs from germline and may be a read error. The chain uses TRBV7-7 and TRBJ1-2, with D perhaps TRBD1 (5 bases). Germline V gene data show CDR1 as SSHAT and CDR2 as FNYEAQ (reference sequence). This CDR3 is 17 amino acids long. CDR3 residues: CASSLPTWVGVIYGYTF. In DNA form, the CDR3 reads TGTGCTAGCAGCTTACCGACCTGGGTAGGGGTTATCTATGGCTACACCTTC.

Only one count was recorded for this clone. V gene TRBV5-1 combines with J gene TRBJ1-1; D is uncertain. Trimming cost V 4 bases and J 4 bases, with 14 bases left between them. Germline values: CDR1 SGHRS, CDR2 YFSETQ. This CDR3 region has 14 residues. This CDR3 reads CASSPAGWATEAFF. The CDR3 nucleotides read TGCGCCAGCAGCCCGGCGGGGTGGGCCACTGAAGCTTTCTTT.

The rearrangement uses TRBV6-5 and TRBJ1-4; 8 bases line up with TRBD1. Looked up from germline, CDR1 is MNHEY and CDR2 is SVGAGI. The length of the CDR3 is 15 residues. With V trimmed by 2 bases and J by 4 bases, 3 bases remained unmatched. CDR3 sequence (DNA): TGTGCCAGCAGTTACGACGACAGGGGTAATGAAAAACTGTTTTTT. Translation gives CASSYDDRGNEKLFF.

The chain has TRBV28 and TRBJ1-1, with TRBD1 as a possible D gene (5 bases). Trimming shortened V by 7 bases and J by 4 bases, and 19 bases separated the two germline ends. The CDR3 spans 15 residues. CDR1 is MDHEN and CDR2 is SYDVKM in the germline V gene. The CDR3 region has the DNA TGTGCCAGCATGGGTAAGCGGGGCGGAATCACTGAAGCTTTCTTT. This encodes CASMGKRGGITEAFF.

V gene TRBV5-1 combines with J gene TRBJ2-3; tentative D call: TRBD1 (6 bases). V was clipped by 0 bases and J by 0 bases, with 8 bases between them. The CDR3 consists of 15 residues. Germline CDR1 SGHRS, CDR2 YFSETQ. CDR3 in DNA: TGCGCCAGCAGCTTGGACAGGGCTAGCACAGATACGCAGTATTTT. Encoded protein: CASSLDRASTDTQYF.

The chain joins TRBV10-3 to TRBJ1-1; 7 nucleotides line up with TRBD1. V lost 6 bases and J lost 0; bases outside the gene matches: 1. The CDR3 has 13 amino acids. The germline CDR1 and CDR2 sequences are ENHRY and SYGVKD. For the CDR3, the DNA is TGTGCCATCAGGGACAGGATGAACACTGAAGCTTTCTTT. Translation: CAIRDRMNTEAFF.

V and J are TRBV29-1 and TRBJ2-3, with a possible D match to TRBD1 (5 bases). CDR1 is SQVTM, CDR2 ANQGSEA, per germline. Trimming stripped 7 bases from V and 0 bases from J, with 17 bases between. The CDR3 is made up of 15 amino acids. DNA for the CDR3: TGCAGCGCAAATGACAGAACTCCAAGCACAGATACGCAGTATTTT. It translates to CSANDRTPSTDTQYF.

The chain couples TRBV19 to TRBJ1-1; 9 positions agree with TRBD1. The junction had 18 bases not matched to a gene; V was cut back by 8 bases and J by 5 bases. The germline gives CDR1 LNHDA, CDR2 SQIVND (reference sequence). This CDR3 has 17 residues. In DNA form, the CDR3 reads TGTGCCAGTTTCCCGGACAGGGGCTTGGGGTTTTCGACTGAAGCTTTCTTT. It yields the protein CASFPDRGLGFSTEAFF.

The rearrangement uses TRBV28 and TRBJ1-4, with 7 bases fitting TRBD1. The CDR3 covers 14 residues. The ends lost 6 bases at V and 0 bases at J; junction bases unmatched: 1. The V gene's germline CDR1 is MDHEN and CDR2 SYDVKM. The CDR3 region has the DNA TGTGCCAGCAGCGGGACAGCAACTAATGAAAAACTGTTTTTT. It is translated as CASSGTATNEKLFF.

This clone was seen only once. This rearrangement joins TRBV4-1 to TRBJ1-2; no reliable D call. Germline values: CDR1 MGHRA, CDR2 YSYEKL. CDR3 size: 13 residues. Between the trimmed V and J ends, which lost 2 bases and 3 bases, there was a span of 7 bases. CDR3 amino acids: CASSQISDYGYTF. The CDR3 DNA sequence: TGCGCCAGCAGCCAAATTTCAGACTATGGCTACACCTTC.